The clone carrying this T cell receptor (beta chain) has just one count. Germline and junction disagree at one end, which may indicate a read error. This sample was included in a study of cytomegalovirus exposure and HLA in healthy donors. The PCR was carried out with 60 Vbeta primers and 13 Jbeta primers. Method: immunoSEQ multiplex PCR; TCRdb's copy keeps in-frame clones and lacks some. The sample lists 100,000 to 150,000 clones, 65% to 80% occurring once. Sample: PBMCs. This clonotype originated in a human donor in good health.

CDR3 protein: CASSLVPGQGVF. CDR3 bases: TGTGCCAGCAGCTTAGTACCGGGACAGGGGGTCTTC. V and J are TRBV13 and TRBJ2-1; TRBD1 aligns across 11 bases. The CDR3 extends over 12 amino acids. Germline CDR1 is PRHDT and CDR2 is FYEKMQ (reference sequence). The whole variable domain, remainder taken from reference TRBV13 and TRBJ2-1, is AAGVIQSPRHLIKEKRETATLKCYPIPRHDTVYWYQQGPGQDPQFLISFYEKMQSDKGSIPDRFSAQQFSDYHSELNMSSLELGDSALYFCASSLVPGQGVFGPGTRLTVL.